The next 28 T cell receptor beta chains were all read from a single sample in a study of T cell responses to AZD1222 COVID-19 vaccine. Sequencing used immunoSEQ multiplex PCR; TCRdb keeps in-frame clones, though not all of them. The sample shows tens of thousands of clones, around 93% of them seen only once. The sample here was peripheral blood, taken 28 days after the second AZD1222 dose. Every receptor here comes from an adult who received the AZD1222 COVID-19 vaccine.

The rearrangement joins TRBV7-9 to TRBJ2-2, with TRBD1 identical over 10 bases. J lost 5 bases, V lost 5 bases, and 5 bases had no gene match. CDR1 SEHNR and CDR2 FQNEAQ come from the germline V gene (reference sequence). CDR3 length: 15 residues. CDR3 sequence: CASSTDRGQTGELFF. The CDR3 DNA sequence: TGTGCCAGCAGCACCGACAGGGGGCAAACCGGGGAGCTGTTTTTT.

In this sample, this clone turned up once. This rearrangement joins TRBV28 to TRBJ1-6; D gene uncertain. V was cut by 6 bases and J by 6 bases, with 6 bases left in between. This CDR3 has 12 residues. The germline CDR1 and CDR2 sequences are MDHEN and SYDVKM. The CDR3 protein is CASRQTNSPLHF. As DNA, the CDR3 is TGTGCCAGCAGACAGACTAATTCACCCCTCCACTTT.

This rearrangement joins TRBV3-1 (or the pseudogene TRBV3-2) to TRBJ2-7; TRBD2 agrees at 14 bases. Trimming cost V 3 bases and J 5 bases; bases outside gene matches: 3. The CDR3 is 15 residues long. Germline CDR1 LGHDT, CDR2 YNNKEL (reference sequence). In DNA form, the CDR3 reads TGTGCCAGCAGCCAGGGACTAGCGGGAGCCAACGAGCAGTACTTC. Amino acid sequence: CASSQGLAGANEQYF.

The chain joins TRBV3-1 (or the pseudogene TRBV3-2) to TRBJ2-1; 7 bases match TRBD2. J lost 9 bases, V lost 1 base, and 9 bases had no gene match. The length of the CDR3 is 15 residues. Germline V CDR1 and CDR2: LGHDT, YNNKEL (reference sequence). This CDR3 is CASSQVASGQSEQFF. The DNA of the CDR3 is TGTGCCAGCAGCCAAGTGGCTAGCGGTCAATCTGAGCAGTTCTTC.

J is TRBJ2-7 and V is TRBV30; 11 bases are a match to TRBD1. This CDR3 has 15 amino acids. CDR1 is GTSNPN, CDR2 SVGIG, per germline (reference sequence). Germline trimming cut 7 bases from V and 0 bases from J; bases unmatched to any gene: 8. CDR3 nucleotide sequence: TGTGCCTACGTGAGGACAGGGGGCCGCTCCTACGAGCAGTACTTC. Its protein is CAYVRTGGRSYEQYF.

This clone was picked up one time. The chain combines TRBV27 with TRBJ2-7; 7 bases match TRBD2. The CDR3 is 14 residues long. The V gene's germline CDR1 is MNHEY and CDR2 SMNVEV (reference sequence). J was trimmed by 4 bases and V by 5 bases; bases with no gene match: 8. The CDR3 reads CASSPGLVSYEQYF. The CDR3 bases are TGTGCCAGCAGTCCAGGACTAGTTTCGTACGAGCAGTACTTC.

The table lists this clone with a few counts. The chain recombines TRBV6-1 with TRBJ1-2; no clear D. The CDR3 has 15 residues. Germline V gives CDR1 MNHNS, CDR2 SASEGT. V lost 1 base and J 0 bases, leaving 9 bases between the germline ends. In nucleotides, the CDR3 is TGTGCCAGCAGTGAAGTGCACGGAGCTAACTATGGCTACACCTTC. This gives the protein CASSEVHGANYGYTF.

V gene TRBV5-6 combines with J gene TRBJ2-1, with TRBD2 matching 9 bases. The CDR3 is made up of 17 amino acids. The germline CDR1 and CDR2 sequences are SGHDT and YYEEEE. The trim removed 2 bases at V and 5 bases at J, leaving 11 bases unmatched. The CDR3 reads CASSFAGGLAINNEQFF. The DNA for the CDR3 is TGTGCCAGCAGCTTCGCGGGAGGACTAGCGATTAACAATGAGCAGTTCTTC.

In DNA form, the CDR3 reads TGTGCCAGCAGCCCAGACGGGACTAGCGCCTACGAGCAGTACTTC. As protein: CASSPDGTSAYEQYF. V gene TRBV7-3 combines with J gene TRBJ2-7; TRBD2 aligns across 10 bases. CDR1 is SGHTA and CDR2 is FQGTGA in the germline V gene. V shed 5 bases and J 2 bases; nucleotides not matched to a gene: 6. CDR3 length equals 15 residues.

The genes are TRBV5-1 and TRBJ2-1, with D perhaps matching TRBD2 (5 bases). The CDR3 is 13 amino acids. V dropped 4 bases and J dropped 7 bases, with 12 bases sitting between them. The germline gives CDR1 SGHRS, CDR2 YFSETQ. CDR3 sequence reads: CASSPPGVNEQFF. The CDR3, as DNA: TGCGCCAGCAGCCCCCCCGGGGTGAATGAGCAGTTCTTC.

The chain links TRBV19 to TRBJ2-7; 8 bases map to TRBD2. This CDR3 contains 16 residues. Germline lookup yields CDR1 LNHDA and CDR2 SQIVND (reference sequence). V shed 2 bases, J shed 7 bases, and the junction held 13 bases outside the gene matches. This chain's CDR3 is CASSISTGGPSGEQYF. CDR3 coding DNA: TGTGCCAGTAGTATATCGACGGGAGGGCCCTCAGGGGAGCAGTACTTC. Complete variable domain (other parts from reference TRBV19 and TRBJ2-7): DGGITQSPKYLFRKEGQNVTLSCEQNLNHDAMYWYRQDPGQGLRLIYYSQIVNDFQKGDIAEGYSVSREKKESFPLTVTSAQKNPTAFYLCASSISTGGPSGEQYFGPGTRLTVT.

In its sample, this clone was seen once. The chain is built from TRBV3-1 (or the pseudogene TRBV3-2) and TRBJ2-1, with 9 bases identical to TRBD2. The V gene's germline CDR1 is LGHDT and CDR2 YNNKEL (reference sequence). This CDR3 contains 15 residues. J gave up 7 bases and V 4 bases, and 8 bases lay outside the gene matches. The CDR3 loop is CASSLAGTSRNEQFF. The CDR3 coding sequence is TGTGCCAGCAGCCTTGCCGGGACTAGCAGGAATGAGCAGTTCTTC.

The chain combines TRBV2 with TRBJ1-5; the D gene is possibly TRBD1 (6 bases). This CDR3 is built from 15 residues. Per the germline V gene, CDR1 is SNHLY and CDR2 is FYNNEI. The V gene lost 7 bases and the J gene lost 0 bases, with 13 bases spanning the gap. The CDR3 spells CASTTGPYSNQPQHF. The CDR3 DNA is TGTGCCAGCACGACAGGACCTTATAGCAATCAGCCCCAGCATTTT.

The V gene is TRBV15, the J gene TRBJ2-1, with TRBD1 identical over 7 bases. CDR1 is LNHNV and CDR2 is YYDKDF in the germline V gene (reference sequence). This CDR3 has 16 residues. Germline trimming cut 1 base from V and 6 bases from J; bases unmatched to any gene: 9. The CDR3 here is CATSRVRQGVGNEQFF. In nucleotides, the CDR3 is TGTGCCACCAGCAGAGTGAGACAGGGTGTAGGCAATGAGCAGTTCTTC.

The chain carries TRBV5-1 and TRBJ1-4, with D possibly matching TRBD1 (5 bases). The length of the CDR3 is 15 residues. CDR1 is SGHRS, CDR2 YFSETQ, per germline. With 4 bases removed from V and 4 bases from J, the gap between germline ends came to 14 bases. CDR3 coding DNA: TGCGCCAGCAGCCCGGACCCGGGGCTTAATGAAAAACTGTTTTTT. Translating gives CASSPDPGLNEKLFF.

The count of this clone is one. Here the CDR3 reads CASSLDPSGNTEAFF. Written as DNA, the CDR3 is TGTGCCAGCAGCTTAGATCCGTCGGGGAACACTGAAGCTTTCTTT. The V and J genes are TRBV11-2 and TRBJ1-1; no firm D call. V lost 0 bases, J lost 1 base, and 9 bases lay in between. Germline lookup yields CDR1 SGHAT and CDR2 FQNNGV. The CDR3 loop spans 15 amino acids. The complete variable domain, with remaining parts taken from reference TRBV11-2 and TRBJ1-1, reads EAGVAQSPRYKIIEKRQSVAFWCNPISGHATLYWYQQILGQGPKLLIQFQNNGVVDDSQLPKDRFSAERLKGVDSTLKIQPAKLEDSAVYLCASSLDPSGNTEAFFGQGTRLTVV.

V is TRBV24-1 and J is TRBJ2-2; possibly TRBD1 for D (6 bases). Trimming removed 10 bases from V and 7 bases from J, with 18 bases in between. The CDR3 runs to 14 residues. Germline values: CDR1 KGHDR, CDR2 SFDVKD. CDR3 residues: CATGTSPGDGELFF. The CDR3 DNA reads TGTGCCACGGGAACGAGTCCAGGGGACGGGGAGCTGTTTTTT.

The chain joins TRBV6-2 or TRBV6-3 to TRBJ2-3, with D possibly TRBD2 on 6 matching bases. The germline CDR1 and CDR2 sequences are MNHEY and SVGEGT. The germline V and J ends were trimmed by 6 bases and 6 bases, with 16 bases remaining between them. The CDR3 has 14 amino acids. CDR3 residues: CASSRAGLRDTQYF. CDR3 bases: TGTGCCAGCAGCCGCGCGGGACTTCGGGATACGCAGTATTTT.

The chain links TRBV18 to TRBJ2-7, with D maybe TRBD2 (5 bases). The CDR3 has 12 amino acids. V lost 6 bases and J lost 7, with 13 bases in between. Per the germline V gene, CDR1 is KGHSH and CDR2 is LQKENI. The CDR3 DNA reads as TGTGCCAGCTCGCTTTCATGGGAGGAGCAGTACTTC. This gives the protein CASSLSWEEQYF. Variable domain in full (rest from reference TRBV18 and TRBJ2-7): NAGVMQNPRHLVRRRGQEARLRCSPMKGHSHVYWYRQLPEEGLKFMVYLQKENIIDESGMPKERFSAEFPKEGPSILRIQQVVRGDSAAYFCASSLSWEEQYFGPGTRLTVT.

The chain combines TRBV2 with TRBJ2-7; TRBD1 matches 7 bases. J was trimmed by 1 base and V by 6 bases; bases with no gene match: 3. Germline V CDR1 and CDR2: SNHLY, FYNNEI. The CDR3 sequence is 13 residues long. The CDR3 spells CASRVGQSYEQYF. CDR3 nucleotide sequence: TGTGCCAGCAGAGTGGGACAGTCCTACGAGCAGTACTTC.

This sequence joins TRBV5-1 and TRBJ1-1; possible D gene TRBD1, 6 bases. This CDR3 has 13 residues. Trimming shortened V by 1 base and J by 4 bases, and 8 bases separated the two germline ends. From germline, CDR1 is SGHRS and CDR2 YFSETQ. The CDR3 sequence is CASSLQGFTEAFF. The CDR3 coding sequence is TGCGCCAGCAGCTTGCAGGGGTTCACTGAAGCTTTCTTT.

This rearrangement joins TRBV18 to TRBJ2-5; D unclear. Germline CDR1 and CDR2: KGHSH and LQKENI. V was clipped by 1 base and J by 5 bases, with 8 bases between them. CDR3 size: 13 residues. CDR3 nucleotides: TGTGCCAGCTCACCACTCCCCTGGGAGACCCAGTACTTC. Protein product: CASSPLPWETQYF. Using reference TRBV18 and TRBJ2-5 for the parts outside the CDR3, the full variable domain is NAGVMQNPRHLVRRRGQEARLRCSPMKGHSHVYWYRQLPEEGLKFMVYLQKENIIDESGMPKERFSAEFPKEGPSILRIQQVVRGDSAAYFCASSPLPWETQYFGPGTRLLVL.

The CDR3: CASSQGLAGVGGDEQFF. The CDR3 nucleotides are TGTGCCAGCAGCCAGGGACTAGCGGGAGTTGGAGGGGATGAGCAGTTCTTC. V usage is TRBV3-1 (or the pseudogene TRBV3-2) and J usage is TRBJ2-1; 14 bases are shared with TRBD2. Germline V gives CDR1 LGHDT, CDR2 YNNKEL (reference sequence). The CDR3 runs 17 residues. The V gene end was trimmed by 3 bases and the J gene end by 8 bases; junction bases not matched to a gene: 9.

The chain recombines TRBV19 with TRBJ2-7; 7 nucleotides align to TRBD2. This CDR3 contains 16 residues. Losses at the gene ends were 7 bases for V and 4 bases for J; bases not matched to a gene: 16. CDR1 and CDR2 from the germline V gene are LNHDA and SQIVND (reference sequence). The CDR3 here is CASTRWEGLILYEQYF. CDR3 DNA sequence: TGTGCCAGTACGAGGTGGGAGGGCCTGATCTTATACGAGCAGTACTTC.

V usage is TRBV21-1 and J usage is TRBJ2-7; the table assigns TRBD2, which was not confirmed against the DNA. TRBV21-1 is a pseudogene. This CDR3 region has 15 residues. This CDR3 reads CASSLTLPPRYEQYF. DNA for the CDR3: TGTGCCAGCAGTTTGACTCTTCCACCCCGCTACGAGCAGTACTTC.

On this clone itself: This specimen includes other DNA sequences encoding the same CDR3. This chain links TRBV18 with TRBJ1-5; D is undetermined. Germline-derived CDR1 and CDR2 are KGHSH and LQKENI. Trimming pared 2 bases from V and 1 base from J, leaving 3 bases between. The CDR3 spans 13 residues. The chain's CDR3 is CASSPGSNQPQHF. The CDR3 region has the DNA TGTGCCAGCTCACCAGGGAGCAATCAGCCCCAGCATTTT.

This chain joins TRBV6-5 and TRBJ2-7, with TRBD2 matching over 9 bases. Unmatched junction bases numbered 9, after V lost 6 bases and J lost 9 bases. There are 13 residues in the CDR3. Germline-derived CDR1 and CDR2 are MNHEY and SVGAGI. CDR3 bases: TGTGCCAGCAGGGGTGGCGGGAGGGCCTGGCAGTACTTC. It specifies CASRGGGRAWQYF.

This clone was recorded only once. The chain carries TRBV6-5 and TRBJ2-7; D is perhaps TRBD1 (5 bases). The V gene's germline CDR1 is MNHEY and CDR2 SVGAGI. The V end lost 6 bases, the J end lost 4 bases, and 16 bases lay between the germline ends. This CDR3 comprises 14 residues. The CDR3 reads CASSVSRVKYEQYF. The CDR3 bases are TGTGCCAGCAGCGTTTCCAGGGTGAAATACGAGCAGTACTTC.